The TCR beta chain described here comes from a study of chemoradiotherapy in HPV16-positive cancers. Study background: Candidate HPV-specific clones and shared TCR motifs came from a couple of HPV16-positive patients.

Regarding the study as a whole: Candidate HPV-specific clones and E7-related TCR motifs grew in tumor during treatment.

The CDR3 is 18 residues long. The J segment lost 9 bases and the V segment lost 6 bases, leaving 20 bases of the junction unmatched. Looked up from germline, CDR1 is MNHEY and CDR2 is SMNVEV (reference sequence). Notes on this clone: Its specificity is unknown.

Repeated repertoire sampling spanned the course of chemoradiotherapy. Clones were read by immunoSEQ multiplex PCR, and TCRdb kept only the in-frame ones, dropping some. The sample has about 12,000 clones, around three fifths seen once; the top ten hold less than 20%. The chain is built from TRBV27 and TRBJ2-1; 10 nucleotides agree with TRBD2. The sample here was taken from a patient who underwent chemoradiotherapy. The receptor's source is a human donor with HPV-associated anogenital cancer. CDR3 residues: CASRPRISGVAGGGEQFF. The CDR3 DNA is TGTGCCAGCAGGCCCAGAATCTCTGGAGTAGCGGGGGGCGGTGAGCAGTTCTTC.